Below, 9 T cell receptor beta chains from the same sample are listed, as sequenced in a study of T cell repertoires in ileal Crohn's disease. Profiling relied on immunoSEQ multiplex PCR, and the TCRdb table lists in-frame clones only, not all of them. The sample contains approximately 4,700 clones, roughly four fifths of which appear only once. The specimen sequenced was ileal tissue. The origin of the receptors is an adult with Crohn's disease.

The rearrangement joins TRBV7-2 to TRBJ2-1; D possibly corresponds to TRBD2 (5 bases). V was clipped by 5 bases and J by 9 bases, with 20 bases between them. This CDR3 contains 15 residues. CDR1 and CDR2 from the germline V gene are SGHTA and FQGNSA. The CDR3 DNA reads as TGTGCCAGCAGCCCTTATACCTCCAGCGGCAGTGAGCAGTTCTTC. Translation: CASSPYTSSGSEQFF.

V usage is TRBV7-7 and J usage is TRBJ2-5; D ambiguous. This CDR3 is 13 amino acids long. Germline assignment: CDR1 SSHAT and CDR2 FNYEAQ (reference sequence). In DNA, the CDR3 is TGTGCTAACCTGCGATTGTACCAAGAGACCCAGTACTTC. Residues: CANLRLYQETQYF.

This CDR3 is CASNSGGLSGELFF. CDR3 bases: TGTGCCAGCAATTCAGGGGGTTTGTCCGGGGAGCTGTTTTTT. The rearrangement uses TRBV9 and TRBJ2-2; 7 bases fit TRBD1. This CDR3 contains 14 residues. After removal of 6 bases from V and 6 bases from J, the junction contained 8 bases not matched to a gene. Looked up from germline, CDR1 is SGDLS and CDR2 is YYNGEE.

This chain uses TRBV4-1 with TRBJ2-7; TRBD1 aligns across 7 bases. The length of the CDR3 is 16 residues. From germline, CDR1 is MGHRA and CDR2 YSYEKL. V lost 1 base and J lost 2; bases outside the gene matches: 8. The DNA for the CDR3 is TGCGCCAGCAGCCAAGTCTCCACAGGGGACCCCTACGAGCAGTACTTC. It encodes CASSQVSTGDPYEQYF.

The chain links TRBV4-1 to TRBJ1-4, with D tentatively TRBD1 (5 bases). Germline assignment: CDR1 MGHRA and CDR2 YSYEKL. The CDR3 length is 12 residues. Trimming stripped 11 bases from V and 11 bases from J, with 18 bases between. CDR3 in amino acids: CASGGRADKLFF. The CDR3 bases are TGCGCCTCGGGGGGGAGGGCGGATAAACTGTTTTTT.

V usage is TRBV27 and J usage is TRBJ1-3, with a weak D call TRBD1 (5 bases). The germline V and J ends were trimmed by 5 bases and 5 bases, with 10 bases remaining between them. The CDR3 length is 13 residues. Germline V CDR1 and CDR2: MNHEY, SMNVEV (reference sequence). CDR3 region: CASSPDTRNTIYF. Here the CDR3 DNA reads TGTGCCAGCAGTCCGGACACGAGAAACACCATATATTTT.

The chain carries TRBV7-9 and TRBJ2-5; a weak D match, TRBD1 (5 bases). The CDR3 consists of 14 residues. Trimming took 0 bases from V and 2 from J, leaving 7 bases between them. In germline, CDR1 is SEHNR, CDR2 FQNEAQ (reference sequence). CDR3 sequence reads: CASSLANRQETQYF. The CDR3 DNA is TGTGCCAGCAGCTTAGCGAACAGGCAAGAGACCCAGTACTTC. Filled out from reference TRBV7-9 and TRBJ2-5, the complete variable domain reads DTGVSQNPRHKITKRGQNVTFRCDPISEHNRLYWYRQTLGQGPEFLTYFQNEAQLEKSRLLSDRFSAERPKGSFSTLEIQRTEQGDSAMYLCASSLANRQETQYFGPGTRLLVL.

The rearrangement joins TRBV11-2 to TRBJ1-2; D is uncertain. Germline CDR1 and CDR2: SGHAT and FQNNGV. The CDR3 extends over 16 amino acids. The germline V and J ends were trimmed by 2 bases and 2 bases, with 15 bases remaining between them. The CDR3 spells CASSLPRATGNYGYTF. CDR3 nucleotide sequence: TGTGCCAGCAGCTTACCCCGGGCAACGGGGAACTATGGCTACACCTTC.

The genes are TRBV5-8 and TRBJ2-1; 7 bases are shared with TRBD1. V lost 10 bases and J lost 4; bases outside the gene matches: 20. The length of the CDR3 is 17 residues. CDR1 is SGHTS and CDR2 is YDEGEE in the germline V gene. CDR3 DNA sequence: TGTGCCGCTCCTCCCCGGGGAACAGGGGAATTTTACAATGAGCAGTTCTTC. Translating gives CAAPPRGTGEFYNEQFF.